This is a list of T cell receptor beta chains from one sample in a study of blood T cell repertoires in COVID-19. The repertoire was sequenced with immunoSEQ multiplex PCR; TCRdb's copy has only in-frame clones and lacks some. The sample lists 52,000 or so clones; 70% to 80% were seen once. The sequenced sample was peripheral blood. The receptors here all came from a man aged 45-65 years with active or convalescent COVID-19. Each CDR3 is given with its conserved first and last residue. A D gene is named only where the DNA matches it firmly.

v_gene	d_gene	j_gene	CDR3aa	CDR3nt
TRBV5-1	.	TRBJ2-7	CASTPGAAIFAGEQYF	TGCGCCAGCACTCCAGGGGCCGCGATCTTCGCTGGAGAGCAGTACTTC
TRBV18	.	TRBJ2-3	CASSPPGTDTQYF	TGTGCCAGCTCACCTCCGGGGACAGATACGCAGTATTTT
TRBV10-2	TRBD2	TRBJ2-1	CASSRTLRLAAPIANEQFF	TGCGCCAGCAGTCGGACCCTCAGACTAGCAGCACCAATCGCGAATGAGCAGTTCTTC
TRBV19	.	TRBJ1-5	CASSATGFAQPQHF	TGTGCCAGTAGTGCGACGGGGTTTGCTCAGCCCCAGCATTTT
TRBV20-1	.	TRBJ1-5	CSALQGLPQHF	TGCAGTGCTCTGCAGGGTCTTCCCCAGCATTTT
TRBV19	.	TRBJ2-5	CASSIGGSGQETQYF	TGTGCCAGTAGTATAGGAGGGAGCGGACAAGAGACCCAGTACTTC
TRBV5-1	.	TRBJ2-7	CASSLQGYEQYF	TGCGCCAGCAGCCTGCAGGGCTACGAGCAGTACTTC
TRBV3-1/TRBV3-2	TRBD1	TRBJ2-5	CASIPGRGGESKETQYF	TGTGCCAGCATACCGGGTAGAGGGGGCGAGTCTAAAGAGACCCAGTACTTC
TRBV6-1	.	TRBJ1-3	CASSESHYTGNTIYF	TGTGCCAGCAGTGAAAGCCACTATACTGGAAACACCATATATTTT
TRBV14	TRBD2	TRBJ2-7	CASSQTPRELAGGPRDEQYF	TGTGCCAGCAGCCAAACCCCCAGGGAACTAGCGGGGGGGCCTCGGGACGAGCAGTACTTC
TRBV6-2/TRBV6-3	TRBD1	TRBJ2-4	CASSLQGIAKNIQYF	TGTGCCAGCAGTTTACAGGGGATAGCCAAAAACATTCAGTACTTC